These 6 T cell receptor beta chains share one sample of origin, sequenced in a study of cytomegalovirus exposure and HLA in healthy donors. TCRdb's copy holds only in-frame clones and misses some; the assay was immunoSEQ multiplex PCR. In the table there are roughly 140,000 clones, approximately 93% of which are singletons. Source material: PBMCs. The receptors stem from a man younger than 35 in good health and CMV-seronegative.

This chain uses TRBV6-5 with TRBJ1-1; the match to TRBD1 covers 7 bases. Per germline, CDR1 MNHEY and CDR2 SVGAGI. V was clipped by 2 bases and J by 4 bases; unmatched bases: 4. The CDR3 sequence is 14 residues long. This CDR3 reads CASSYEGAGTEAFF. The DNA of the CDR3 is TGTGCCAGCAGTTACGAGGGGGCAGGCACTGAAGCTTTCTTT.

In nucleotides, the CDR3 is TGCGCCAGCAGCGTCAATAGCGGGGCCCAAGAGACCCAGTACTTC. Amino acids: CASSVNSGAQETQYF. V usage is TRBV4-1 and J usage is TRBJ2-5; 8 positions match TRBD2. V lost 5 bases to trimming and J lost 1 base; unmatched junction nucleotides: 6. Germline V gene lookup returns CDR1 MGHRA and CDR2 YSYEKL. The CDR3 consists of 15 residues.

The chain uses TRBV5-1 and TRBJ2-7; 15 bases line up with TRBD2. The CDR3 extends over 17 amino acids. The germline V gene encodes CDR1 SGHRS and CDR2 YFSETQ. V lost 5 bases, J lost 1 base, and 7 bases stayed unmatched. The CDR3: CASRWAGTSGGSYEQYF. CDR3 nucleotide sequence: TGCGCCAGCAGATGGGCCGGGACTAGCGGGGGGTCCTACGAGCAGTACTTC.

Here the CDR3 DNA reads TGTGCCAGCAGCGCATACCCGGGACTAGCGGGAGATGAGCAGTTCTTC. Translated, it gives CASSAYPGLAGDEQFF. The rearrangement uses TRBV7-6 and TRBJ2-1, with 14 bases aligning to TRBD2. The CDR3 covers 16 residues. The V segment lost 5 bases and the J segment 8 bases; nucleotides outside the gene matches: 8. CDR1 and CDR2 from the germline V gene are SGHVS and FNYEAQ. Full variable domain (outside the CDR3, taken from reference TRBV7-6 and TRBJ2-1): GAGVSQSPRYKVTKRGQDVALRCDPISGHVSLYWYRQALGQGPEFLTYFNYEAQQDKSGLPNDRFSAERPEGSISTLTIQRTEQRDSAMYRCASSAYPGLAGDEQFFGPGTRLTVL.

The chain is built from TRBV10-1 and TRBJ1-2, with D hard to call. V was cut by 1 base and J by 7 bases, with 10 bases left in between. Germline V gene data show CDR1 as WNHNN and CDR2 as SYGVQD (reference sequence). This CDR3 comprises 13 residues. The CDR3 coding sequence is TGCGCCAGCAGTGAGTTTCACGGAGGTGGCTACACCTTC. Encoded protein: CASSEFHGGGYTF.

The chain links TRBV5-4 to TRBJ2-5; 9 bases match TRBD1. CDR1 SGHNT and CDR2 YYREEE come from the germline V gene (reference sequence). The V gene end was trimmed by 4 bases and the J gene end by 3 bases; junction bases not matched to a gene: 7. This CDR3 has 15 residues. The CDR3: CASSIQGAREETQYF. In nucleotides, the CDR3 is TGTGCCAGCAGCATACAGGGGGCGCGGGAAGAGACCCAGTACTTC.